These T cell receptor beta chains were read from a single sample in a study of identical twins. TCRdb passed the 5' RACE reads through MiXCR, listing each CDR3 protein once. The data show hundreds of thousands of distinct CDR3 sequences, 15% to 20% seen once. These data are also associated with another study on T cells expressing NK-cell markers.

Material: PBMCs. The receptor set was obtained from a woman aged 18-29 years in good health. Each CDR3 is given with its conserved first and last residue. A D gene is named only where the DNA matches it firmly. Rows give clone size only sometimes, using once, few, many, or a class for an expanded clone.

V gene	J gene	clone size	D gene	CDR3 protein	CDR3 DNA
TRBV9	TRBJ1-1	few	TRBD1	CASGQGGVAEAFF	TGTGCCAGCGGTCAGGGGGGAGTCGCTGAAGCTTTCTTT
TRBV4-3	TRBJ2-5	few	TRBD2	CASSPTSRQETQYF	TGCGCCAGCAGCCCGACTAGCAGGCAGGAGACCCAGTACTTC
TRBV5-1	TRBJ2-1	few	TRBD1	CASSTDRGLNEQFF	TGCGCCAGCAGCACGGACAGGGGCCTCAATGAGCAGTTCTTC
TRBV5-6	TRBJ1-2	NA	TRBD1	CASSWTGFRNSYGYTF	TGTGCCAGCAGCTGGACAGGGTTCCGGAATTCTTACGGCTACACCTTC
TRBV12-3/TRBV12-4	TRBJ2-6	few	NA	CASSFAGLSSGANVLTF	TGTGCCAGCAGTTTTGCAGGGCTTAGCTCTGGGGCCAACGTCCTGACTTTC
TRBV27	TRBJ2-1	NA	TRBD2	CASSRWGLARREQFF	TGTGCCAGCAGCCGGTGGGGACTAGCACGTAGGGAGCAGTTCTTC
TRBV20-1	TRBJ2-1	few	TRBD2	CSAREGLAGPQFF	TGCAGTGCTAGAGAAGGCTTAGCGGGACCGCAGTTCTTC
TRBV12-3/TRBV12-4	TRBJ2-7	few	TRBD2	CASTAGTSGRHEQYF	TGTGCCAGCACTGCCGGGACTAGCGGGAGACACGAGCAGTACTTC
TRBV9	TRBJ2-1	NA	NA	CASTLGPASYNEQFF	TGTGCCAGCACCCTAGGGCCGGCCTCCTACAATGAGCAGTTCTTC
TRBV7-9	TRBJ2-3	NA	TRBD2	CASSPNQGLAGTDTQYF	TGTGCCAGCAGCCCTAACCAGGGACTAGCGGGCACAGATACGCAGTATTTT
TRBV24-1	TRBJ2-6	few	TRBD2	CATSALEGTKSGANVLTF	TGTGCCACCAGTGCCCTGGAAGGGACTAAATCTGGGGCCAACGTCCTGACTTTC
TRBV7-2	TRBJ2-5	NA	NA	CASTPRTNTETQYF	TGTGCCAGCACCCCCAGGACTAACACTGAGACCCAGTACTTC
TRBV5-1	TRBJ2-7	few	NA	CASSLKGGDSYEQYF	TGCGCCAGCAGCTTGAAAGGGGGAGATTCCTACGAGCAGTACTTC
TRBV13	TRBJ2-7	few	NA	CASSLGGTGEGYEQYF	TGTGCCAGCAGCTTAGGAGGGACTGGAGAAGGTTACGAGCAGTACTTC
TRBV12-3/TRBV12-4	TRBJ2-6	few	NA	CASRRFGANVLTF	TGTGCCAGCAGGAGATTTGGGGCCAACGTCCTGACTTTC
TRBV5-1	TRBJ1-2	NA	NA	CASSPDGPLYGYTF	TGCGCCAGCAGCCCGGACGGTCCCCTCTATGGCTACACCTTC
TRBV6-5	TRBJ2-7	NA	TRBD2	CASSYSPAGSSYEQYF	TGTGCCAGCAGTTACTCACCAGCGGGGAGCTCCTACGAGCAGTACTTC
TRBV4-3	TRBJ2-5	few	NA	CASSQGLDQETQYF	TGCGCCAGCAGCCAAGGACTGGACCAAGAGACCCAGTACTTC
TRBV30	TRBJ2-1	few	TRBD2	CASKAGGFAEQFF	TGTGCCTCAAAAGCGGGAGGGTTCGCTGAGCAGTTCTTC
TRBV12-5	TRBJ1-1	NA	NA	CASGWTENTEAFF	TGTGCTAGTGGTTGGACAGAGAACACTGAAGCTTTCTTT
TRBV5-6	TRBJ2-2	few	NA	CASSLRAIGTGELFF	TGTGCCAGCAGCTTGAGAGCTATTGGCACCGGGGAGCTGTTTTTT
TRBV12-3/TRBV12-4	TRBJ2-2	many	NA	CASRRETGELFF	TGTGCCTCGCGCAGGGAGACCGGGGAGCTGTTTTTT
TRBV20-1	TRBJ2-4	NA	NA	CSARVASGAKNIQYF	TGCAGTGCTAGAGTAGCCAGCGGAGCCAAAAACATTCAGTACTTC
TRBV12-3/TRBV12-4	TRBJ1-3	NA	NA	CASSFGQGRNTIYF	TGTGCCAGCAGTTTCGGGCAGGGTCGGAACACCATATATTTT
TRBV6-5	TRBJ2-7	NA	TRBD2	CASSYERLAGAYEQYF	TGTGCCAGCAGTTACGAGAGACTAGCGGGAGCTTACGAGCAGTACTTC
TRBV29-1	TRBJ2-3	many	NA	CSVRRGSTDTQYF	TGCAGCGTTCGTAGGGGGAGCACAGATACGCAGTATTTT
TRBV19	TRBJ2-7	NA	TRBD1	CASGTGVDEQYF	TGTGCCAGCGGCACAGGGGTAGACGAGCAGTACTTC
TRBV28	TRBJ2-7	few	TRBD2	CASRPRRLAGVREQYF	TGTGCCAGCAGGCCCCGCCGACTAGCGGGAGTGAGAGAGCAGTACTTC
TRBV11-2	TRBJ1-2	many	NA	CASSLHPTNYGYTF	TGTGCCAGCAGCTTACATCCGACTAACTATGGCTACACCTTC
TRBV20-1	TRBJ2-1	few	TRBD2	CSAHSGTSGNEQFF	TGCAGTGCTCACTCCGGGACTAGCGGCAATGAGCAGTTCTTC
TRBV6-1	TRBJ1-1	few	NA	CASRPGPEVPEAFF	TGTGCCAGCAGACCCGGGCCCGAAGTCCCTGAAGCTTTCTTT
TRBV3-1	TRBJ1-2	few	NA	CASSPPGVPYGYTF	TGTGCCAGCAGTCCACCCGGCGTTCCCTATGGCTACACCTTC
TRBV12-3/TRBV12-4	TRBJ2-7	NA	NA	CASTRRGYEQYF	TGTGCCAGCACCCGTCGGGGTTACGAGCAGTACTTC
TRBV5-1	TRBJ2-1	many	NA	CASSLERRDEQFF	TGCGCCAGCAGCTTGGAGCGGAGGGATGAGCAGTTCTTC
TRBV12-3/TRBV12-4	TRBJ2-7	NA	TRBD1	CASSLTGSPFREQYF	TGTGCCAGCAGTTTGACAGGGAGCCCCTTCCGCGAGCAGTACTTC
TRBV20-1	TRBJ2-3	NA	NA	CSAGRGQGTDTQYF	TGCAGTGCCGGCCGGGGGCAGGGAACAGATACGCAGTATTTT
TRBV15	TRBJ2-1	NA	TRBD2	CATSRRTSGTYNEQFF	TGTGCCACCAGCAGGCGAACTAGCGGAACCTACAATGAGCAGTTCTTC
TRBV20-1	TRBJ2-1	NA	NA	CSASLSSYNEQFF	TGCAGTGCTAGTTTAAGCTCCTACAATGAGCAGTTCTTC
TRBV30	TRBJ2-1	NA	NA	CAWRIARNEQFF	TGTGCCTGGAGAATAGCCCGAAATGAGCAGTTCTTC
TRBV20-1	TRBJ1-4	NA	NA	CSARGGTRLAEKLFF	TGCAGTGCTAGAGGGGGGACTCGGTTGGCGGAAAAACTGTTTTTT
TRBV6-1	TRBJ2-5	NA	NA	CASKSSGQETQYF	TGTGCCAGCAAATCCAGCGGCCAAGAGACCCAGTACTTC
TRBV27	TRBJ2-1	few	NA	CASSFRGHEQFF	TGTGCCAGCAGTTTCCGGGGGCATGAGCAGTTCTTC
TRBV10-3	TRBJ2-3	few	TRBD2	CAISESASGRGTDTQYF	TGTGCCATCAGTGAGTCAGCTAGCGGGAGAGGCACAGATACGCAGTATTTT
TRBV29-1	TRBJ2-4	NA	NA	CSVGTGLLAKNIQYF	TGCAGCGTTGGAACAGGACTCTTAGCCAAAAACATTCAGTACTTC
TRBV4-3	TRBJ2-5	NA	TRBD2	CASSQGLAGGSETQYF	TGCGCCAGCAGCCAAGGTCTAGCGGGAGGGTCAGAGACCCAGTACTTC
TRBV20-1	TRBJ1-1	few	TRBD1	CSAIPGTVNTEAFF	TGCAGTGCTATCCCCGGGACAGTGAACACTGAAGCTTTCTTT
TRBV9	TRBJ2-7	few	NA	CASSAGPSYEQYF	TGTGCCAGCAGCGCGGGACCGTCCTACGAGCAGTACTTC
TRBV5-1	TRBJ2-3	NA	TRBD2	CASSLKQRGTDTQYF	TGCGCCAGCAGCTTGAAGCAGCGGGGAACAGATACGCAGTATTTT
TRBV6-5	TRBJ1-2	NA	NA	CASSYTSGSGYTF	TGTGCCAGCAGTTACACGTCAGGGAGCGGCTACACCTTC
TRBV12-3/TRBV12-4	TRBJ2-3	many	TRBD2	CASRNVAGGGDTQYF	TGTGCCAGCAGAAACGTAGCGGGAGGGGGCGATACGCAGTATTTT
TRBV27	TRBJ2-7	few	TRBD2	CASSLLGTSGSYEQYF	TGTGCCAGCAGTTTATTGGGGACTAGCGGATCCTACGAGCAGTACTTC
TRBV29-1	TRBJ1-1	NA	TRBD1	CSVGQAQMNTEAFF	TGCAGCGTGGGACAGGCTCAAATGAACACTGAAGCTTTCTTT
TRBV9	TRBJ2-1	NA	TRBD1	CASSADRESFNEQFF	TGTGCCAGCAGCGCGGACAGGGAGTCTTTCAATGAGCAGTTCTTC
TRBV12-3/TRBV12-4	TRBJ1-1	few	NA	CASSMTLNTEAFF	TGTGCCAGCAGCATGACATTGAACACTGAAGCTTTCTTT
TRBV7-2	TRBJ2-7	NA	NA	CASSSTYGSYEQYF	TGTGCCAGCAGCTCGACATACGGCTCCTACGAGCAGTACTTC
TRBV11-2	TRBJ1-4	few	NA	CASSSRVGATNEKLFF	TGTGCCAGCAGCTCACGAGTGGGGGCGACTAATGAAAAACTGTTTTTT
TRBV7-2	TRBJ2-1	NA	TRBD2	CASSLLAGGYRNEQFF	TGTGCCAGCAGCTTATTAGCGGGAGGGTACCGGAATGAGCAGTTCTTC
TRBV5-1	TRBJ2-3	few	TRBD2	CASSPRPRLAGRTDTQYF	TGCGCCAGCAGCCCCCGCCCAAGACTAGCGGGCCGCACAGATACGCAGTATTTT